The 32 T cell receptor beta chains reported below all come from one sample, sequenced in a study of shared clonotypes between healthy human individuals. TCRdb keeps only in-frame clones here, not all; method: immunoSEQ multiplex PCR. This sample has approximately 980,000 clones, with around three quarters found just once. The specimen was memory CD4+ T cells sorted from blood. Subset indicated: CD45RA-negative fraction. Receptors were obtained from a man aged 18 to 29 in good health.

The chain has TRBV27 and TRBJ2-2; 8 bases match TRBD2. The germline CDR1 and CDR2 sequences are MNHEY and SMNVEV (reference sequence). Trimming removed 6 bases from V and 0 bases from J; junction bases left unmatched: 6. This CDR3 spans 16 amino acids. The CDR3 loop reads CASRKLAGTNTGELFF. The CDR3 coding sequence is TGTGCCAGCAGAAAGTTAGCGGGGACGAACACCGGGGAGCTGTTTTTT.

This sequence joins TRBV29-1 and TRBJ2-3; 11 bases map to TRBD2. V gave up 6 bases and J gave up 1 base; unmatched junction bases: 3. The CDR3 has 14 residues. Germline-derived CDR1 and CDR2 are SQVTM and ANQGSEA. The CDR3 region is CSVQLAGGTDTQYF. The CDR3 coding sequence is TGCAGCGTCCAACTAGCGGGAGGCACAGATACGCAGTATTTT.

This chain connects TRBV6-1 to TRBJ1-2; no reliable D call. Germline CDR1 and CDR2: MNHNS and SASEGT. The V end was cut by 3 bases, the J end by 4 bases, with 6 bases between. CDR3 length: 12 residues. This CDR3 is CASSEAVYGYTF. The CDR3 DNA follows: TGTGCCAGCAGTGAGGCCGTCTATGGCTACACCTTC.

Comments on this clone: A read error may be the cause here, since a much bigger clone is one base away. This chain connects TRBV11-2 to TRBJ2-7; D unresolved. V lost 9 bases, J lost 3 bases, and 6 bases lay in between. CDR1 is SGHAT and CDR2 is FQNNGV in the germline V gene. The CDR3 contains 10 residues. The CDR3 region has the DNA TGTGCCAGTGGTGGCTACGAGCAGTACTTC. Translating gives CASGGYEQYF.

V gene TRBV28 combines with J gene TRBJ1-1; D is possibly TRBD1 (6 bases). Per the germline V gene, CDR1 is MDHEN and CDR2 is SYDVKM. The CDR3 spans 15 residues. Trimming removed 6 bases from V and 1 base from J, with 15 bases in between. The CDR3 protein is CASRVAGTSNTEAFF. The CDR3, as DNA: TGTGCCAGCAGGGTGGCCGGGACATCGAACACTGAAGCTTTCTTT. The full variable domain, completed using reference TRBV28 and TRBJ1-1, is DVKVTQSSRYLVKRTGEKVFLECVQDMDHENMFWYRQDPGLGLRLIYFSYDVKMKEKGDIPEGYSVSREKKERFSLILESASTNQTSMYLCASRVAGTSNTEAFFGQGTRLTVV.

CDR3 amino acids: CASSPGQGYTGELFF. CDR3 DNA: TGTGCCAGCAGCCCGGGGCAGGGTTACACCGGGGAGCTGTTTTTT. The V gene is TRBV5-6, the J gene TRBJ2-2; D is tentatively TRBD1 or TRBD2 (5 bases each). The CDR3 totals 15 residues. Germline CDR1 SGHDT, CDR2 YYEEEE. V was shortened by 4 bases and J by 3 bases, with 13 bases between the two germline ends.

The chain joins TRBV11-2 to TRBJ2-3; D might be TRBD1 or TRBD2, each matching 5 bases. The CDR3 has 12 amino acids. Trimming removed 5 bases at V and 6 bases at J, with 9 bases between. CDR1 is SGHAT, CDR2 FQNNGV, per germline. In nucleotides, the CDR3 is TGTGCCAGCAGCAAAGAGGGGGATACGCAGTATTTT. Translated: CASSKEGDTQYF.

Only a few counts were recorded for this clone. The chain is built from TRBV4-3 and TRBJ1-5; maybe TRBD1 (5 bases). The CDR3 runs to 15 residues. Trimming took 0 bases from V and 3 from J, leaving 9 bases between them. Germline V gene lookup returns CDR1 LGHNA and CDR2 YSLEER. The DNA for the CDR3 is TGCGCCAGCAGCCAAGAGAAAGGGGTCAATCAGCCCCAGCATTTT. It is translated as CASSQEKGVNQPQHF.

The chain recombines TRBV19 with TRBJ1-2, with TRBD1 as a possible D gene (5 bases). The CDR3 consists of 14 residues. V lost 7 bases to trimming and J lost 8 bases, with 20 bases between them. Germline CDR1 and CDR2: LNHDA and SQIVND (reference sequence). The CDR3 sequence: CASIPRDGGKGYTF. CDR3 in DNA: TGTGCCAGTATCCCTCGGGACGGCGGGAAGGGCTACACCTTC.

This chain joins TRBV18 and TRBJ2-1; D unresolved. V lost 6 bases to trimming and J lost 5 bases, with 14 bases between them. Germline V gives CDR1 KGHSH, CDR2 LQKENI. CDR3 length: 14 amino acids. The CDR3 loop is CASSFSPLDNEQFF. CDR3 nucleotides: TGTGCCAGCTCTTTCAGCCCTCTAGACAATGAGCAGTTCTTC.

This clone was recorded only once. The chain carries TRBV7-9 and TRBJ2-3; 12 bases are shared with TRBD2. From germline, CDR1 is SEHNR and CDR2 FQNEAQ (reference sequence). The CDR3 has 15 amino acids. V gave up 5 bases and J gave up 5 bases; unmatched junction bases: 5. The CDR3 region is CASSASGGGKDTQYF. The CDR3 nucleotides are TGTGCCAGCAGCGCTAGCGGGGGGGGGAAAGATACGCAGTATTTT.

In nucleotides, the CDR3 is TGTGCCAGCAGCGCAGGACTAGCGGGGCCTACTGGGGAGCTGTTTTTT. Its translation is CASSAGLAGPTGELFF. The genes are TRBV7-2 and TRBJ2-2; TRBD2 agrees at 12 bases. CDR3 length equals 16 residues. V shed 5 bases, J shed 8 bases, and the junction held 9 bases outside the gene matches. Germline loops: CDR1 SGHTA, CDR2 FQGNSA. Filled out from reference TRBV7-2 and TRBJ2-2, the complete variable domain reads GAGVSQSPSNKVTEKGKDVELRCDPISGHTALYWYRQSLGQGLEFLIYFQGNSAPDKSGLPSDRFSAERTGGSVSTLTIQRTQQEDSAVYLCASSAGLAGPTGELFFGEGSRLTVL.

The table lists this clone with a few counts. This sequence joins TRBV6-1 and TRBJ1-4, with no clear D. CDR3 size: 14 residues. In germline, CDR1 is MNHNS, CDR2 SASEGT. Trimming took off 3 bases at V and 3 bases at J, with 8 bases between the two ends. In nucleotides, the CDR3 is TGTGCCAGCAGTGATCGGGGTTCTAATGAAAAACTGTTTTTT. It is translated as CASSDRGSNEKLFF.

The chain combines TRBV5-1 with TRBJ1-5; unclear D gene. Trimming removed 2 bases from V and 3 bases from J, with 9 bases in between. From germline, CDR1 is SGHRS and CDR2 YFSETQ. CDR3 length: 14 amino acids. This CDR3 reads CASSLDGINQPQHF. The CDR3 DNA reads TGCGCCAGCAGCTTAGACGGGATCAATCAGCCCCAGCATTTT.

This clone has just a few counts. The genes are TRBV25-1 and TRBJ2-3; either TRBD1 or TRBD2 may supply D (7 bases each). The germline V gene has CDR1 MGHDK and CDR2 SYGVNS. With 1 base removed from V and 3 bases from J, the gap between germline ends came to 14 bases. This CDR3 has 16 amino acids. The CDR3 region has the DNA TGTGCCAGCAGTGAATTAGGGGGCGGGAGAACAGATACGCAGTATTTT. Its protein product is CASSELGGGRTDTQYF.

The chain links TRBV19 to TRBJ2-6; 8 bases fit TRBD1. The V gene's germline CDR1 is LNHDA and CDR2 SQIVND (reference sequence). This CDR3 has 16 residues. V lost 10 bases and J lost 2; bases outside the gene matches: 10. CDR3 protein: CAIPGQVLPGANVLTF. The CDR3 DNA sequence: TGTGCCATTCCGGGACAGGTTCTTCCTGGGGCCAACGTCCTGACTTTC.

Worth noting for this clone: The sample contains more than one DNA sequence encoding this CDR3. V and J are TRBV5-1 and TRBJ2-5, with TRBD1 matching 7 bases. V gave up 3 bases and J gave up 0 bases; unmatched junction bases: 2. CDR3 length: 14 amino acids. Germline values: CDR1 SGHRS, CDR2 YFSETQ. CDR3 nucleotides: TGCGCCAGCAGCTCCGGGACAGACCAAGAGACCCAGTACTTC. Encoded protein: CASSSGTDQETQYF.

V and J are TRBV19 and TRBJ1-1; 11 nucleotides agree with TRBD1. This CDR3 contains 14 residues. After removal of 8 bases from V and 4 bases from J, the junction contained 6 bases not matched to a gene. CDR1 is LNHDA, CDR2 SQIVND, per germline (reference sequence). The CDR3 sequence: CASARGTGGTEAFF. In nucleotides, the CDR3 is TGTGCCAGTGCGAGGGGGACAGGGGGCACTGAAGCTTTCTTT.

The rearrangement joins TRBV10-2 to TRBJ1-5, with no clear D. The CDR3 has 17 amino acids. The germline CDR1 and CDR2 sequences are WSHSY and SAAADI. The V and J ends lost 2 bases and 2 bases respectively, with 16 bases between them. The CDR3 spells CASSEGSGGSRNQPQHF. DNA for the CDR3: TGCGCCAGCAGTGAGGGGTCGGGAGGCAGTCGCAATCAGCCCCAGCATTTT.

The rearrangement links TRBV11-3 to TRBJ2-5; D ambiguous. CDR1 SGHNT and CDR2 YENEEA come from the germline V gene. The CDR3 has 13 amino acids. The V end was cut by 2 bases, the J end by 4 bases, with 8 bases between. The chain's CDR3 is CASSLNPRETQYF. DNA for the CDR3: TGTGCCAGCAGCTTAAATCCCCGAGAGACCCAGTACTTC. Looking up the rest from reference TRBV11-3 and TRBJ2-5 gives the full variable domain: EAGVVQSPRYKIIEKKQPVAFWCNPISGHNTLYWYLQNLGQGPELLIRYENEEAVDDSQLPKDRFSAERLKGVDSTLKIQPAELGDSAVYLCASSLNPRETQYFGPGTRLLVL.

The V and J genes are TRBV27 and TRBJ2-6, with D possibly being TRBD1 (6 bases). The length of the CDR3 is 13 residues. V shed 8 bases and J shed 2 bases, with 7 bases lying between them. Germline lookup yields CDR1 MNHEY and CDR2 SMNVEV (reference sequence). CDR3: CASAGAGANVLTF. The CDR3 bases are TGTGCCAGCGCAGGGGCTGGGGCCAACGTCCTGACTTTC.

This clone was counted at least ten times. The rearrangement links TRBV4-3 to TRBJ1-5; unclear D gene. Germline loops: CDR1 LGHNA, CDR2 YSLEER. There are 16 residues in the CDR3. Between the trimmed V and J ends, which lost 1 base and 3 bases, there was a span of 13 bases. The CDR3 nucleotides are TGCGCCAGCAGCCAAGGACCCGACCGAGACAATCAGCCCCAGCATTTT. It translates to CASSQGPDRDNQPQHF.

The chain joins TRBV27 to TRBJ2-3, with 9 bases identical to TRBD2. The CDR3 is 15 residues long. Per the germline V gene, CDR1 is MNHEY and CDR2 is SMNVEV (reference sequence). With 5 bases clipped from V and 5 bases from J, the junction kept 8 bases outside the gene matches. This CDR3 is CASSPGLAMGDTQYF. The CDR3 DNA reads TGTGCCAGCAGTCCAGGACTAGCGATGGGAGATACGCAGTATTTT.

Comments on this clone: The same CDR3 can be traced to other DNA sequences in this sample. The V gene is TRBV5-4, the J gene TRBJ2-7; 7 bases are a match to TRBD2. V shed 0 bases and J 3 bases; nucleotides not matched to a gene: 3. The CDR3 spans 14 residues. Per germline, CDR1 SGHNT and CDR2 YYREEE (reference sequence). CDR3 in amino acids: CASSLDRGVYEQYF. CDR3 sequence (DNA): TGTGCCAGCAGCTTGGATCGGGGGGTCTACGAGCAGTACTTC.

This rearrangement joins TRBV30 to TRBJ1-2; 7 bases match TRBD1. Trimming cost V 3 bases and J 0 bases; bases outside gene matches: 4. Germline values: CDR1 GTSNPN, CDR2 SVGIG (reference sequence). CDR3 length equals 14 residues. CDR3 nucleotide sequence: TGTGCCTGGAGAGGGGACAGAGCTAACTATGGCTACACCTTC. Translated: CAWRGDRANYGYTF.

The genes are TRBV5-1 and TRBJ1-1, with 7 bases identical to TRBD1. The germline gives CDR1 SGHRS, CDR2 YFSETQ. V dropped 3 bases and J dropped 5; count of bases not matched to a gene: 4. The CDR3 contains 13 residues. CDR3 loop: CASSYTGDTEAFF. In DNA form, the CDR3 reads TGCGCCAGCAGCTATACAGGGGATACTGAAGCTTTCTTT.

This clone was seen just once. This chain joins TRBV7-9 and TRBJ2-7; the D is unclear. CDR3 length: 12 amino acids. Trimming removed 4 bases at V and 6 bases at J, with 10 bases between. In germline, CDR1 is SEHNR, CDR2 FQNEAQ (reference sequence). The CDR3 nucleotides are TGTGCCAGCAGCTCAGACCGACTCGAGCAGTACTTC. This codes for CASSSDRLEQYF.

The chain has TRBV6-1 and TRBJ1-6; D unresolved. Trimming pared 3 bases from V and 0 bases from J, leaving 3 bases between. The CDR3 sequence is 14 residues long. Germline V CDR1 and CDR2: MNHNS, SASEGT. CDR3 amino acids: CASSDGSYNSPLHF. As DNA, the CDR3 is TGTGCCAGCAGTGACGGCTCCTATAATTCACCCCTCCACTTT.

The rearrangement joins TRBV23-1 to TRBJ1-6; D possibly corresponds to TRBD1 (6 bases). TRBV23-1 is treated as an ORF (open reading frame) with a function not yet certain. V lost 4 bases, J lost 1 base, and 20 bases lay in between. The CDR3 has 19 amino acids. CDR3 sequence (DNA): TGCGCCAGCAGTCCCGGGCACAGGGATAGTGGGTCCTATAATTCACCCCTCCACTTT. This gives the protein CASSPGHRDSGSYNSPLHF.

The J gene is TRBJ2-2, the V gene TRBV19; TRBD2 matches at 7 bases. The germline CDR1 and CDR2 sequences are LNHDA and SQIVND (reference sequence). Germline trimming cut 1 base from V and 1 base from J; bases unmatched to any gene: 0. This CDR3 is built from 15 residues. CDR3 region: CASSIGGGNTGELFF. The DNA of the CDR3 is TGTGCCAGTAGTATAGGCGGGGGGAACACCGGGGAGCTGTTTTTT.

The V and J genes are TRBV11-2 and TRBJ2-3; D is uncertain. This CDR3 comprises 13 residues. The V and J ends lost 0 bases and 2 bases respectively, with 3 bases between them. CDR1 is SGHAT and CDR2 is FQNNGV in the germline V gene. CDR3 DNA sequence: TGTGCCAGCAGCTTAGACTACACAGATACGCAGTATTTT. Protein: CASSLDYTDTQYF.

As to this clone: At the DNA level, this CDR3 is encoded by other sequences in the same sample as well. The chain links TRBV29-1 to TRBJ2-2; D possibly corresponds to TRBD1 (5 bases). The CDR3 consists of 11 residues. The germline gives CDR1 SQVTM, CDR2 ANQGSEA. CDR3 protein: CSARDTGELFF. CDR3 nucleotides: TGCAGTGCCAGGGACACCGGGGAGCTGTTTTTT.